This T cell receptor beta chain was sequenced during a study of T cell repertoires in cytomegalovirus infection (dated by TCRdb to the late 2010s). In terms of the full investigation: Donor HLA type was relevant to the analysis, because carriage of CMV infection together with the matching HLA type was indicated by public TCR beta signatures. What the work shows at the level of the full study, not this receptor alone: The ex vivo response was dominated by HLA-C-restricted CMV-specific TCR beta clonotypes, which also provided the single most frequent clonotype in two of eight donors. In both this cohort and an independent cohort of more than 350 donors, the cumulative frequency of public TCR beta family members distinguished carriers of CMV infection plus the relevant HLA type.

There are a few counts of this clonotype. The specificity of this receptor is unknown. The sample holds no much larger clone one base away, and base qualities are not on file. The sample was run on an Illumina HiSeq 1500. Using fastp trimming at Q25 and MiXCR clonotype assembly, TCRdb reanalyzed the public sequencing data and kept in-frame beta chains. One record per CDR3 amino acid sequence lists the most common genes and DNA. Across this sample there are about 360,000 distinct CDR3 sequences, with about a sixth seen only once. The ten largest clones add up to approximately 10% of the sample. The sequence derives from a human donor in good health (CMV status not recorded). Some clones in this sample may be carry-over from other donors' samples. The sample taken for sequencing was PBMCs.

The CDR3 region: CASSPLSGQETQYF. The base sequence is TGCGCCAGCAGCCCCTTGAGCGGACAAGAGACCCAGTACTTC. This receptor chain uses TRBV10-2 and TRBJ2-5, with a tentative D gene TRBD2 over 5 matching bases. The CDR3 measures 14 amino acids from cysteine to phenylalanine. Here the CDR3 DNA is all that survives: 42 bases in frame from base 1. Per the germline V gene, WSHSY is the CDR1 and SAAADI is the CDR2. Trimming takes 6 bases from V and 2 bases from J, and the germline ends sit 13 bases apart.